This TCR beta chain was sequenced during a study of blood T cell repertoires in COVID-19. The J segment lost 2 bases and the V segment lost 2 bases, leaving 13 bases of the junction unmatched. The CDR3 is made up of 18 amino acids. The germline gives CDR1 MDHEN, CDR2 SYDVKM. The table came from immunoSEQ multiplex PCR; TCRdb's copy has only in-frame clones and leaves some out. The sample records 150,000 or so clones, over 65% being singletons. The sequence derives from a woman older than 75 with active or convalescent COVID-19. This chain connects TRBV28 to TRBJ2-5; 8 nucleotides match TRBD1. The sequenced material came from peripheral blood. The CDR3 DNA reads as TGTGCCAGCAGTTTAGACCGCCGGGACAGGAGATTACAAGAGACCCAGTACTTC. Translated: CASSLDRRDRRLQETQYF.